The clone carrying this T cell receptor (beta chain) was seen more than once but under ten times. Its antigen is as yet unknown. This sample stems from a study of blood T cells in healthy people across ages. CDR1 MDHEN and CDR2 SYDVKM come from the germline V gene. CDR3 length: 14 residues. The germline V and J ends were trimmed by 6 bases and 0 bases, with 12 bases remaining between them. Sample-barcoded 5' priming and a J-beta primer mix drove a second PCR of roughly 6 to 12 cycles. TCRdb reprocessed the 5' RACE reads via MiXCR and lists one record per CDR3 protein. The data hold 800,000 or so distinct CDR3 sequences, with 25% observed a single time. Study conclusions and caveats: Older individuals had lower TCR beta diversity per million T cells (the decline was roughly linear).

Another study also made use of these data, one on T cells of mothers and their children.

The rearrangement links TRBV28 to TRBJ2-7; the D gene is possibly TRBD1 (6 bases). The material sequenced was blood. This clonotype was sampled from a boy younger than 18 in good health. The CDR3 here is CASRSGTSSYEQYF. The CDR3 DNA sequence: TGTGCCAGCAGGTCCGGGACATCCTCCTACGAGCAGTACTTC.